A single sample gave rise to the 18 T cell receptor beta chains below, sequenced in a study of molecular identifiers for immune sequencing clone quantification. TCRdb re-analysed the PCR reads in MiXCR, keeping a single row per CDR3 protein. The top ten hold approximately 1.9% of the sample, which has 50,000 to 65,000 distinct CDR3 sequences, approximately 26% seen once. The sample was naive CD8+ T cells from blood, with Jurkat cell RNA spiked in. The subset: FACS-sorted CD8+CD4-CCR7+CD45RA+ naive T cells. These receptors all come from a human donor in good health. Some libraries in this study had Jurkat cell RNA spiked in.

In this sample, this clonotype turned up a few times. The chain employs TRBV7-9 and TRBJ2-7; D is ambiguous. This CDR3 has 12 residues. Trimming took off 1 base at V and 3 bases at J, with 4 bases between the two ends. CDR1 and CDR2 from the germline V gene are SEHNR and FQNEAQ (reference sequence). In nucleotides, the CDR3 is TGTGCCAGCAGCTTAGTCGGCTACGAGCAGTACTTC. It is translated as CASSLVGYEQYF.

This clonotype was detected many times. The chain joins TRBV4-3 to TRBJ1-5, with D unresolved. V lost 0 bases, J lost 0 bases, and 18 bases lay in between. In germline, CDR1 is LGHNA, CDR2 YSLEER. This CDR3 spans 19 amino acids. The CDR3 DNA sequence: TGCGCCAGCAGCCAAGATTGGAAGTCGGATGCGGTTAGCAATCAGCCCCAGCATTTT. It is translated as CASSQDWKSDAVSNQPQHF.

A note on this clonotype: Given a much more abundant clone one base away, this may be a read error. The CDR3 end shows no conserved phenylalanine or tryptophan, and so a read error is likely. This rearrangement joins TRBV7-2 to TRBJ2-1; 14 positions agree with TRBD2. CDR3 length: 14 amino acids. Per germline, CDR1 SGHTA and CDR2 FQGNSA. The V and J ends lost 5 bases and 11 bases, in that order; junction bases with no gene match: 5. CDR3 protein: CASSVGLAGVKQFI. CDR3 bases: TGTGCCAGCAGCGTGGGACTAGCGGGAGTTAAGCAGTTCATC.

This clonotype was picked up many times. This chain links TRBV28 with TRBJ2-5; D perhaps matches TRBD2 (6 bases). The length of the CDR3 is 14 residues. Germline CDR1 reads MDHEN; CDR2 reads SYDVKM. V shed 5 bases and J shed 1 base, with 11 bases lying between them. This chain's CDR3 is CASSPGLLQETQYF. The CDR3 DNA reads TGTGCCAGCAGTCCAGGACTACTCCAAGAGACCCAGTACTTC.

This clonotype was detected many times. The chain uses TRBV7-9 and TRBJ2-3; 11 bases agree with TRBD2. After removal of 5 bases from V and 3 bases from J, the junction contained 4 bases not matched to a gene. From germline, CDR1 is SEHNR and CDR2 FQNEAQ (reference sequence). There are 15 residues in the CDR3. The CDR3 coding sequence is TGTGCCAGCAGCCCGGGACTAGCGGCAACAGATACGCAGTATTTT. Protein: CASSPGLAATDTQYF.

A word on this clonotype: One base away lies a much larger clone, so this may be a sequencing read error. No conserved phenylalanine or tryptophan ends this CDR3, so it is likely a read error. V and J are TRBV29-1 and TRBJ1-2; D remains ambiguous. This CDR3 is built from 12 residues. Trimming took off 0 bases at V and 9 bases at J, with 11 bases between the two ends. Germline lookup yields CDR1 SQVTM and CDR2 ANQGSEA. This CDR3 reads CSVEDLGLSYTL. The CDR3 DNA follows: TGCAGCGTTGAAGATTTGGGGTTGAGCTACACCCTC.

Comments on this clonotype: A much larger clone differs from this one at a single base, so this may be a read error. The chain carries TRBV9 and TRBJ2-5; D gene uncertain. Per germline, CDR1 SGDLS and CDR2 YYNGEE. The CDR3 has 16 amino acids. In DNA, the CDR3 is TGTGCCAGCAGCGCCTCCCGCGCGGAATTTCAAGAGACCCACTACTTC. Its translation is CASSASRAEFQETHYF.

This clonotype occurred many times. The chain joins TRBV13 to TRBJ2-7, with a weak D call TRBD1 (6 bases). Per the germline V gene, CDR1 is PRHDT and CDR2 is FYEKMQ (reference sequence). The CDR3 is 14 amino acids. V dropped 0 bases and J dropped 3 bases, with 9 bases sitting between them. In nucleotides, the CDR3 is TGTGCCAGCAGCTTAGGGGCAGGGGTCTACGAGCAGTACTTC. Its translation is CASSLGAGVYEQYF.

Concerning this clonotype itself: A much larger clone is a single base away; this may be a read error. V usage is TRBV6-2 or TRBV6-3 and J usage is TRBJ1-4; a possible D gene is TRBD1 (5 bases). This CDR3 contains 15 residues. Germline lookup yields CDR1 MNHEY and CDR2 SVGEGT. The CDR3 region has the DNA TGTGCCAACAGTTCCTGGGACTCCGTGGGTGAAAAACTGTTTTTT. This gives the protein CANSSWDSVGEKLFF.

Worth noting for this clonotype: Given a much more abundant clone one base away, this may be a read error. The V call is TRBV6-5, the J call TRBJ2-7; 11 bases fit TRBD1. CDR1 and CDR2 from the germline V gene are MNHEY and SVGAGI. This CDR3 has 15 amino acids. The CDR3 sequence is CASSIGTGGFYEQHF. The CDR3 DNA is TGTGCCAGCAGCATCGGGACAGGGGGTTTTTACGAGCAGCACTTC.

This clonotype was seen ten or more times. This chain joins TRBV4-3 and TRBJ2-6, with a possible D match to TRBD1 (6 bases). V was clipped by 6 bases and J by 0 bases, with 9 bases between them. The CDR3 runs to 15 residues. Germline V gene data show CDR1 as LGHNA and CDR2 as YSLEER. CDR3 in amino acids: CASRPDSSGANVLTF. The CDR3, as DNA: TGCGCCAGCAGACCGGACAGCTCTGGGGCCAACGTCCTGACTTTC.

Worth noting for this clonotype: The conserved closing phenylalanine or tryptophan is absent in this CDR3, likely reflecting a read error. This chain connects TRBV10-3 to TRBJ2-4; TRBD1 agrees at 7 bases. The CDR3 has 17 amino acids. The V gene end was trimmed by 0 bases and the J gene end by 0 bases; junction bases not matched to a gene: 5. The V gene's germline CDR1 is ENHRY and CDR2 SYGVKD. CDR3 residues: CAISESGTALAKNIQYS. The DNA of the CDR3 is TGTGCCATCAGTGAGTCGGGGACAGCTCTAGCCAAAAACATTCAGTACTCC.

This clonotype came up many times. The chain carries TRBV12-3 or TRBV12-4 and TRBJ1-3; D is ambiguous. The CDR3 is made up of 12 amino acids. The V gene lost 2 bases and the J gene lost 3 bases, with 2 bases spanning the gap. The CDR3: CASSLRGNTIYF. In DNA form, the CDR3 reads TGTGCCAGCAGTTTACGTGGAAACACCATATATTTT.

Many counts were recorded for this clonotype. The chain has TRBV29-1 and TRBJ1-1, with TRBD1 identical over 12 bases. This CDR3 has 16 residues. CDR1 is SQVTM, CDR2 ANQGSEA, per germline. Trimming took 6 bases from V and 1 from J; bases not matched to a gene: 9. Written as DNA, the CDR3 is TGCAGCGTCCACCCGGGACAGGGGGCGAGGAACACTGAAGCTTTCTTT. Translated, it gives CSVHPGQGARNTEAFF.

In its sample, this clonotype was seen a few times. Being one base from a much bigger clone, this may be a read error. The CDR3 carries no conserved terminal phenylalanine or tryptophan, so it likely arises from a read error. The chain carries TRBV7-2 and TRBJ2-1; 8 bases are shared with TRBD2. This CDR3 is built from 17 residues. V shed 6 bases and J 6 bases; nucleotides not matched to a gene: 16. The germline V gene encodes CDR1 SGHTA and CDR2 FQGNSA. The CDR3 bases are TGTGCCAGCAGTTCAATCCCGGGACTAGGGACGGGCAATGAGCAGTTCTTA. It codes for CASSSIPGLGTGNEQFL.

There are a few counts of this clonotype. The J gene is TRBJ1-2, the V gene TRBV27; the D gene is possibly TRBD1 (6 bases). Germline CDR1 MNHEY, CDR2 SMNVEV (reference sequence). The CDR3 extends over 14 amino acids. V was trimmed by 7 bases and J by 7 bases, leaving 19 bases between them. This CDR3 reads CASTLNGGLGGYTF. The CDR3 DNA sequence: TGTGCCAGCACCCTCAATGGGGGGCTAGGTGGCTACACCTTC.

About this clonotype itself: This may come from a read error, since a much larger clone is one base off. Likely a read error: the CDR3 ends without its conserved phenylalanine or tryptophan. The J gene is TRBJ1-1, the V gene TRBV19; D is uncertain. The CDR3 has 14 residues. Trimming took off 11 bases at V and 6 bases at J, with 22 bases between the two ends. CDR1 and CDR2 from the germline V gene are LNHDA and SQIVND (reference sequence). The CDR3, as DNA: TGTGCCTCTTACTCGGGTGCCCCATGGGCTGAAGCTTTCTCT. The encoded protein is CASYSGAPWAEAFS.

A remark on this clonotype: A single base separates this from a much larger clone, so it may be a read error. It is likely a read error, because the conserved phenylalanine at the end of the CDR3 is missing. This chain uses TRBV7-2 with TRBJ1-1; D ambiguous. V lost 1 base and J 11 bases, leaving 14 bases between the germline ends. CDR1 and CDR2 from the germline V gene are SGHTA and FQGNSA. The CDR3 length is 13 residues. In DNA, the CDR3 is TGTGCCAGCAGCTTAGGCGCGGGATTCAAGGCTTTCTAT. It specifies CASSLGAGFKAFY.